This is a list of T cell receptor beta chains from one sample in a study of glioma-infiltrating T cells. MiXCR was run by TCRdb on the multiplex PCR reads, yielding one entry per CDR3 protein. The sample holds a few hundred thousand distinct CDR3 sequences, roughly two fifths seen once. The sequencing sample was made of glioma tissue, nonneoplastic brain tissue, or PBMCs (not recorded which). Every receptor here comes from a human donor with low-grade glioma or glioblastoma, undergoing nonglioma brain surgery, or in good health (not recorded which). Each CDR3 is given with its conserved first and last residue. A D gene is named only where the DNA matches it firmly. Some rows mark clone size as missing; the rest say once, few, many or name a class of expanded clone.

D gene	clone size	J gene	V gene	CDR3 DNA	CDR3 protein
-	many	TRBJ1-1	TRBV4-2	TGTGCCAGCACCAGTCGCCCCCGGGCTCAGGACACTGAAGCTTTCTTT	CASTSRPRAQDTEAFF
TRBD1	many	TRBJ1-1	TRBV28	TGTGCCAGCACGAGAGGACAGGGTTATGCAAACACTGAAGCTTTCTTT	CASTRGQGYANTEAFF
-	-	TRBJ2-3	TRBV24-1	TGTGCCACCAGTGACGGGAGCTCGACAGATACGCAGTATTTT	CATSDGSSTDTQYF
-	-	TRBJ2-2	TRBV7-3	TGTGCCAGTAGGCGGGACAACACCGGGGAGCTGTTTTTT	CASRRDNTGELFF
-	-	TRBJ1-1	TRBV12-3/TRBV12-4	TGTGCCAGCAGTTTGCTCCTCAGACGCTCAGGTGAAGCTTTCTTT	CASSLLLRRSGEAFF
TRBD2	-	TRBJ2-1	TRBV5-1	TGCGCCAGCACGCGAGGACTAGCAAGCAATGAGCAGTTCTTC	CASTRGLASNEQFF
TRBD1	-	TRBJ2-5	TRBV6-6	TGTGCCAGCACTCGGACAGGGGGTCTGGAAGGGACCCAGTACTTC	CASTRTGGLEGTQYF
-	-	TRBJ2-7	TRBV6-5	TGTGCCAGCAGTTACGGGAACTCCTACGAGCAGTACTTC	CASSYGNSYEQYF
-	once	TRBJ2-7	TRBV15	TGTGCAACCAGCAGAGATGGACACACCGGGGACGAGCAGTACTTC	CATSRDGHTGDEQYF
TRBD1	-	TRBJ2-1	TRBV7-3	TGTGCCAGCAGCCCATTACCGGGACAGGGGGCTTCCTACAATGAGCAGTTCTTC	CASSPLPGQGASYNEQFF
-	few	TRBJ1-2	TRBV20-1	TGCAGTGCTAGAGAGAGCGGACAGCTCTTGGGTGGCTACACCTTC	CSARESGQLLGGYTF
-	-	TRBJ2-7	TRBV6-1	TGTGCCAGCAGCCACCCCCCTGGGTGGTGGGAGCAGTACTTC	CASSHPPGWWEQYF
TRBD1	-	TRBJ1-5	TRBV27	TGTGCCAGTAGTATTGGACAGGGGGCAAATCAGCCCCAGCATTTT	CASSIGQGANQPQHF
TRBD2	-	TRBJ2-1	TRBV2	TGTGCCAGCGCGGGAGTTGGGGTTTACAATGAGCAGTTCTTC	CASAGVGVYNEQFF
-	-	TRBJ1-5	TRBV6-1	TGTGCCAGCAGCCCGACATGGGATCAGCACCAGCATTTT	CASSPTWDQHQHF
TRBD2	few	TRBJ2-1	TRBV6-2/TRBV6-3	TGTGCCAGCAGTTATAGCGGGGCCCCCCTGCTCTTC	CASSYSGAPLLF
-	-	TRBJ1-2	TRBV29-1	TGCAGCGTTGCTAGGGGGGCAACTGGCTACACCTTC	CSVARGATGYTF
TRBD1	many	TRBJ2-1	TRBV6-1	TGTGCCAGCATCAAATACAGGGGTGCCTACAATGAGCAGTTCTTC	CASIKYRGAYNEQFF
-	few	TRBJ1-6	TRBV2	TGTGCCAGCAGCAGGGATAATTCACCCCTCCACTTT	CASSRDNSPLHF
-	-	TRBJ2-2	TRBV7-8	TGTGCCAGCAGCCTATACGACCCAGGGGAGCTGTTTTTT	CASSLYDPGELFF
-	few	TRBJ1-2	TRBV6-2/TRBV6-3	TGTGCCAGCAGTCAGGGATACTATGGCTACACCTTC	CASSQGYYGYTF
-	few	TRBJ1-1	TRBV4-1	TGCGCCAGCAGGACCGTCCAGGGGAACACTGAAGCTTTCTTT	CASRTVQGNTEAFF
TRBD1	-	TRBJ2-7	TRBV5-1	TGCGCCAGCAGCCCCAGGGGGCGAGGCTCCTACGAGCAGTACTTC	CASSPRGRGSYEQYF
TRBD2	-	TRBJ2-3	TRBV7-2	TGTGCCAGCAGCTCCTCCGGGGGACTAGCGGGAGCAGATACGCAGTATTTT	CASSSSGGLAGADTQYF
-	many	TRBJ1-1	TRBV27	TGTGCCAGCAGTTTGGGGTTAAGGACTGAAGCTTTCTTT	CASSLGLRTEAFF
-	few	TRBJ1-5	TRBV7-2	TGTGCCAGCAGCTTAATGGCGGTAAATCAGCCCCAGCATTTT	CASSLMAVNQPQHF
-	few	TRBJ1-1	TRBV28	TGTGCCAGCAGTTTGATGACAGAGGGGAACACTGAAGCTTTCTTT	CASSLMTEGNTEAFF
TRBD2	many	TRBJ2-7	TRBV27	TGTGCCAGCAGTCTAACCGGGACTAGGATCGAGCAGTACTTC	CASSLTGTRIEQYF
-	-	TRBJ1-1	TRBV19	TGTGCCATCCAACTTGGGGCCGGGACTTTCTTT	CAIQLGAGTFF
-	-	TRBJ1-5	TRBV2	TGTGCCAGCAGTGAAGGGTTGCCCCAGCATTTT	CASSEGLPQHF
-	many	TRBJ2-1	TRBV20-1	TGCAGTGCTATCCGTCGGACCTACAATGAGCAGTTCTTC	CSAIRRTYNEQFF
TRBD2	-	TRBJ2-2	TRBV6-2/TRBV6-3	TGTGCCAGCAGCTGGTCGGGGGGGCTCACCGGGGAGCTGTTTTTT	CASSWSGGLTGELFF